One sample yielded the 27 T cell receptor beta chains listed below, sequenced in a study of T-cell reconstitution after alpha-beta-depleted transplantation in children. Preparation of the TCRbeta library involved a method that used unique molecular identifiers. TCRdb re-called the PCR reads with MiXCR, one entry per CDR3 protein. Of about 830,000 distinct CDR3 sequences detected, about 15% appear once; the ten largest clones hold approximately 5%. This specimen consisted of PBMCs, mostly from graft donor cells, obtained 360 days after TCRalphabeta/CD19-depleted stem cell transplant. The receptors here all came from a male patient younger than 18 who had a stem cell transplant for acute lymphoblastic leukemia, so the T cells may come from the graft donor.

This clonotype showed up just a few times. The gene calls are TRBV27 and TRBJ1-2, with 9 bases matching TRBD1. The trim removed 6 bases at V and 2 bases at J, leaving 4 bases unmatched. Germline V lookup: CDR1 MNHEY, CDR2 SMNVEV (reference sequence). This CDR3 is 14 amino acids long. CDR3 residues: CASRRDRENYGYTF. DNA for the CDR3: TGTGCCAGCAGGAGGGACAGGGAAAACTATGGCTACACCTTC.

Ten or more counts support this clonotype. The J gene is TRBJ1-1, the V gene TRBV5-1; D is undetermined. The CDR3 sequence is 13 residues long. The ends were cut back, 1 base at V and 3 bases at J, with 7 bases in the middle. The germline gives CDR1 SGHRS, CDR2 YFSETQ. The CDR3 spells CASSLTADTEAFF. CDR3 DNA: TGCGCCAGCAGCTTGACAGCGGACACTGAAGCTTTCTTT.

V is TRBV10-1 and J is TRBJ2-3; D is perhaps TRBD2 (6 bases). Per the germline V gene, CDR1 is WNHNN and CDR2 is SYGVQD (reference sequence). The CDR3 has 15 residues. V was trimmed by 3 bases and J by 3 bases, leaving 13 bases between them. CDR3 bases: TGCGCCAGCAGTGACGGCTACCGGGGGACAGATACGCAGTATTTT. Its protein is CASSDGYRGTDTQYF.

V and J are TRBV12-3 or TRBV12-4 and TRBJ2-7; TRBD1 matches at 9 bases. V lost 7 bases and J lost 6; bases outside the gene matches: 16. The CDR3 loop spans 16 amino acids. The CDR3 loop is CASNLKTRGQGSEQYF. The CDR3 DNA reads TGTGCCAGCAATCTAAAGACCCGGGGACAGGGAAGCGAGCAGTACTTC.

This clonotype was seen a few times. J is TRBJ2-1 and V is TRBV12-3 or TRBV12-4, with D uncertain. The length of the CDR3 is 19 residues. The V end lost 1 base, the J end lost 0 bases, and 19 bases lay between the germline ends. The CDR3, as DNA: TGTGCCAGCAGTTTAGGCGATTTGCTACTTGAAAGCTCCTACAATGAGCAGTTCTTC. The encoded protein is CASSLGDLLLESSYNEQFF.

This clonotype was seen more than once but under ten times. The V call is TRBV5-6, the J call TRBJ2-5; 12 nucleotides match TRBD2. Trimming at V came to 3 bases and at J to 5 bases, leaving 14 bases not matched to a gene. The CDR3 has 18 residues. The germline V gene encodes CDR1 SGHDT and CDR2 YYEEEE. CDR3 region: CASSWRRTSGNLMETQYF. The CDR3 DNA is TGTGCCAGCAGCTGGAGGCGGACTAGCGGGAATTTGATGGAGACCCAGTACTTC. The full variable domain, rest sourced from reference TRBV5-6 and TRBJ2-5, is DAGVTQSPTHLIKTRGQQVTLRCSPKSGHDTVSWYQQALGQGPQFIFQYYEEEERQRGNFPDRFSGHQFPNYSSELNVNALLLGDSALYLCASSWRRTSGNLMETQYFGPGTRLLVL.

This clonotype was counted a few times. The V and J genes are TRBV24-1 and TRBJ1-5; D might be TRBD1 (6 bases). The CDR3 runs 16 residues. V was cut by 0 bases and J by 6 bases, with 14 bases left in between. Germline CDR1 and CDR2: KGHDR and SFDVKD. CDR3 nucleotides: TGTGCCACCAGTGATTTGCACAGGGTTGAACTTCAGCCCCAGCATTTT. Translation: CATSDLHRVELQPQHF.

This clonotype was found a few times. This CDR3 reads CASRGKRTALTQYF. As DNA, the CDR3 is TGTGCCAGCCGGGGAAAGAGAACGGCGTTGACGCAGTATTTT. The chain joins TRBV6-1 to TRBJ2-3; TRBD2 might be the D (5 bases). The CDR3 is 14 amino acids. V was pared by 8 bases and J by 9 bases, with 21 bases between. The germline V gene has CDR1 MNHNS and CDR2 SASEGT.

There are a few counts of this clonotype. The V and J genes are TRBV6-1 and TRBJ2-7; TRBD2 matches 15 bases. Germline V gives CDR1 MNHNS, CDR2 SASEGT. J was trimmed by 6 bases and V by 5 bases; bases with no gene match: 5. This CDR3 contains 15 residues. The CDR3 bases are TGTGCCAGCAGTAAGGGACTAGCGGGAGGCTCCGAGCAGTACTTC. Protein: CASSKGLAGGSEQYF.

This clonotype was observed a handful of times. Possible read error: a much larger clone is one base away. The rearrangement joins TRBV5-1 to TRBJ1-6, with TRBD1 matching over 8 bases. CDR1 is SGHRS and CDR2 is YFSETQ in the germline V gene. The CDR3 has 14 residues. J gave up 8 bases and V 6 bases, and 7 bases lay outside the gene matches. The CDR3 coding sequence is TGCGCCAGCACCTCGACAGGGGTAGATTCACCCCTCCACTTT. Translation gives CASTSTGVDSPLHF.

This clonotype was observed a few times. The rearrangement links TRBV28 to TRBJ1-4; weak D call: TRBD1 (5 bases). The length of the CDR3 is 15 residues. Germline CDR1 MDHEN, CDR2 SYDVKM. The germline V and J ends were trimmed by 7 bases and 5 bases, with 17 bases remaining between them. Here the CDR3 DNA reads TGTGCCAGCACGACAGTGGGGGGGTCGAATGAAAAACTGTTTTTT. Translating it yields CASTTVGGSNEKLFF.

This chain joins TRBV12-3 or TRBV12-4 and TRBJ2-3, with a possible D match to TRBD1 (6 bases). V was clipped by 0 bases and J by 2 bases, with 9 bases between them. CDR3 length: 15 amino acids. The CDR3 region is CASSLAQGITDTQYF. The CDR3 DNA is TGTGCCAGCAGTTTAGCGCAGGGGATCACAGATACGCAGTATTTT.

The chain employs TRBV10-3 and TRBJ2-3; 11 nucleotides line up with TRBD2. V lost 10 bases, J lost 7 bases, and 4 bases stayed unmatched. The length of the CDR3 is 12 residues. CDR1 and CDR2 from the germline V gene are ENHRY and SYGVKD. CDR3 region: CANLAGGYTQYF. The CDR3 DNA reads as TGTGCCAACCTAGCGGGAGGATATACGCAGTATTTT.

This clonotype was observed a handful of times. The CDR3 region is CASSPGTGHSNQPQHF. The CDR3 region has the DNA TGTGCCAGCAGTCCCGGGACAGGTCATAGCAATCAGCCCCAGCATTTT. The chain recombines TRBV11-1 with TRBJ1-5; 8 bases agree with TRBD1. J was trimmed by 0 bases and V by 6 bases; bases with no gene match: 7. CDR1 and CDR2 from the germline V gene are SGHAT and FQDESV (reference sequence). CDR3 size: 16 residues. Looking up the rest from reference TRBV11-1 and TRBJ1-5 gives the full variable domain: EAEVAQSPRYKITEKSQAVAFWCDPISGHATLYWYRQILGQGPELLVQFQDESVVDDSQLPKDRFSAERLKGVDSTLKIQPAELGDSAMYLCASSPGTGHSNQPQHFGDGTRLSIL.

The CDR3 loop reads CASSLHRRDSEAFF. Written as DNA, the CDR3 is TGTGCCAGCAGCTTACATAGGCGGGACAGTGAAGCTTTCTTT. The chain is built from TRBV7-9 and TRBJ1-1; 7 bases fit TRBD1. Trimming cost V 2 bases and J 7 bases; bases outside gene matches: 7. CDR1 and CDR2 from the germline V gene are SEHNR and FQNEAQ (reference sequence). The CDR3 runs 14 residues.

The chain joins TRBV20-1 to TRBJ2-7, with TRBD2 as a possible D gene (6 bases). The V end was cut by 5 bases, the J end by 0 bases, with 23 bases between. This CDR3 is built from 17 residues. Germline V CDR1 and CDR2: DFQATT, SNEGSKA (reference sequence). This chain's CDR3 is CSAPILPVAGYSYEQYF. DNA of the CDR3: TGCAGTGCTCCGATACTCCCTGTGGCGGGATACTCCTACGAGCAGTACTTC.

The chain carries TRBV29-1 and TRBJ2-2, with D tentatively TRBD2 (5 bases). V was trimmed by 1 base and J by 2 bases, leaving 8 bases between them. From germline, CDR1 is SQVTM and CDR2 ANQGSEA. CDR3 length: 14 amino acids. The CDR3 nucleotides are TGCAGCGTTGAAGGAGGGTTCAACACCGGGGAGCTGTTTTTT. It encodes CSVEGGFNTGELFF.

This clonotype was seen ten or more times. CDR3 protein: CASSWGLAGAYNEQFF. The CDR3 bases are TGCGCCAGCAGCTGGGGACTAGCGGGAGCCTACAATGAGCAGTTCTTC. V is TRBV5-1 and J is TRBJ2-1, with TRBD2 identical over 14 bases. There are 16 residues in the CDR3. Germline lookup yields CDR1 SGHRS and CDR2 YFSETQ. V shed 3 bases and J 2 bases; nucleotides not matched to a gene: 1.

Concerning this clonotype: A read error may account for a junction end that differs from germline. V is TRBV18 and J is TRBJ2-7; tentatively, D is TRBD1 (5 bases). CDR3 size: 13 residues. Germline V gene sequence: CDR1 KGHSH, CDR2 LQKENI. The CDR3 nucleotides are TGTGCCAGCTCACCTCAGGGCTCCCACGAGCAGTACTTC. It is translated as CASSPQGSHEQYF.

The rearrangement uses TRBV20-1 and TRBJ2-2, with D perhaps matching TRBD1 or TRBD2 (5 bases each). The CDR3 has 15 residues. Germline assignment: CDR1 DFQATT and CDR2 SNEGSKA (reference sequence). Trimming removed 0 bases from V and 5 bases from J, with 13 bases in between. CDR3 sequence (DNA): TGCAGTGCTAGAGATCGGGGACGTGGGACCGGGGAGCTGTTTTTT. This gives the protein CSARDRGRGTGELFF.

The gene calls are TRBV12-3 or TRBV12-4 and TRBJ2-4; 8 bases align to TRBD2. CDR3 length: 14 residues. V shed 5 bases, J shed 7 bases, and the junction held 7 bases outside the gene matches. CDR3 DNA sequence: TGTGCCAGCAGTCTGGGACTAGAAGTGAACATTCAGTACTTC. It codes for CASSLGLEVNIQYF.

The chain employs TRBV27 and TRBJ1-2; the D is unclear. Germline-derived CDR1 and CDR2 are MNHEY and SMNVEV (reference sequence). Trimming left V 5 bases short and J 1 base short, with 11 bases between. This CDR3 contains 14 residues. DNA for the CDR3: TGTGCCAGCAGTGGGCGGACGCTTAACTATGGCTACACCTTC. This sequence encodes CASSGRTLNYGYTF.

Only a few counts were recorded for this clonotype. The V gene is TRBV12-3 or TRBV12-4, the J gene TRBJ2-5, with a possible D match to TRBD1 (5 bases). Trimming removed 6 bases from V and 5 bases from J, with 16 bases in between. The CDR3 consists of 14 residues. This chain's CDR3 is CASRTQVPGETQYF. DNA for the CDR3: TGTGCCAGCAGGACACAGGTCCCCGGGGAGACCCAGTACTTC.

This clonotype has just a few counts. J is TRBJ1-5 and V is TRBV6-1; perhaps TRBD1 as D (5 bases). This CDR3 comprises 17 residues. Germline CDR1 MNHNS, CDR2 SASEGT. V gave up 4 bases and J gave up 7 bases, with 23 bases separating them. The CDR3 is CASSGPRQVRARQPQHF. As DNA, the CDR3 is TGTGCCAGCAGTGGACCCCGACAAGTCAGGGCTCGGCAGCCCCAGCATTTT.

This chain connects TRBV5-1 to TRBJ1-6, with 7 bases matching TRBD1. V dropped 1 base and J dropped 5; count of bases not matched to a gene: 3. Germline-derived CDR1 and CDR2 are SGHRS and YFSETQ. The CDR3 runs to 15 residues. CDR3 sequence (DNA): TGCGCCAGCAGCTTGCAGGACAGGAATAATTCACCCCTCCACTTT. Encoded protein: CASSLQDRNNSPLHF.

This clonotype was seen a few times. V gene TRBV28 combines with J gene TRBJ2-1; possible D gene TRBD1, 5 bases. The CDR3 extends over 12 amino acids. Looked up from germline, CDR1 is MDHEN and CDR2 is SYDVKM. The CDR3 DNA is TGTTCCACAGGTAGCTCCTACAATGAGCAGTTCTTC. This encodes CSTGSSYNEQFF.

This clonotype appeared a few times. V is TRBV11-3 and J is TRBJ2-1; 10 positions agree with TRBD1. In germline, CDR1 is SGHNT, CDR2 YENEEA. J lost 1 base, V lost 4 bases, and 7 bases had no gene match. CDR3 length: 17 amino acids. This chain's CDR3 is CASSSNGQGGSYNEQFF. Written as DNA, the CDR3 is TGTGCCAGCAGCTCCAACGGACAGGGGGGGTCCTACAATGAGCAGTTCTTC. Full variable domain (remainder filled in from reference TRBV11-3 and TRBJ2-1): EAGVVQSPRYKIIEKKQPVAFWCNPISGHNTLYWYLQNLGQGPELLIRYENEEAVDDSQLPKDRFSAERLKGVDSTLKIQPAELGDSAVYLCASSSNGQGGSYNEQFFGPGTRLTVL.